A selection of T cell receptor beta chains follows, all from one sample in a study of beta chain features in type 1 diabetes. Assay used: immunoSEQ multiplex PCR; TCRdb lists only in-frame clones, some missing. Among some 150,000 clones listed, 8.5% to 10% were seen once. Sequencing used central memory CD4+ T cells from blood. These receptors originate from a young woman with type 1 diabetes. The CDR3 runs from the conserved cysteine through the conserved F or W. A D gene is named only where the DNA matches it firmly. The listing skips clone size in some rows; elsewhere it reads once, few, many or a size class.

TRBD1,TRBJ2-3,TRBV11-2,.,CASSLTLVQGVSDTQYF,TGTGCCAGCAGCTTAACCCTCGTCCAGGGGGTGTCGGATACGCAGTATTTT
TRBD1,TRBJ2-5,TRBV4-2,.,CASSTTGGQETQYF,TGTGCCAGCAGCACAACAGGGGGGCAAGAGACCCAGTACTTC
TRBD1,TRBJ1-2,TRBV11-2,.,CASSSQGRPSGYTF,TGTGCCAGCAGCTCACAGGGGCGGCCGAGTGGCTACACCTTC
TRBD2,TRBJ2-5,TRBV4-1,few,CASSQESGREVETQYF,TGCGCCAGCAGCCAAGAGAGCGGGAGAGAGGTAGAGACCCAGTACTTC
.,TRBJ1-2,TRBV19,.,CASSAGHYGYTF,TGTGCCAGTAGTGCGGGGCACTATGGCTACACCTTC
.,TRBJ2-7,TRBV7-8,few,CASRQPGSSSEQYF,TGTGCCAGCCGGCAACCAGGATCCTCCTCCGAGCAGTACTTC
TRBD2,TRBJ2-7,TRBV14,.,CASSPLGLAVGEQYF,TGTGCCAGCAGCCCCTTAGGACTAGCGGTGGGAGAGCAGTACTTC
.,TRBJ2-1,TRBV20-1,few,CSALESNEQFF,TGCAGTGCCCTCGAGAGCAATGAGCAGTTCTTC
.,TRBJ1-4,TRBV7-9,few,CASSSGRGSEKLFF,TGTGCCAGCAGCTCCGGGAGGGGGAGTGAAAAACTGTTTTTT
TRBD2,TRBJ2-7,TRBV6-5,.,CASQPGGGAYEQYF,TGTGCCAGCCAACCGGGGGGGGGAGCCTACGAGCAGTACTTC
TRBD2,TRBJ2-7,TRBV5-1,.,CASSFLREGYEQYF,TGCGCCAGCAGCTTTCTGCGGGAGGGGTACGAGCAGTACTTC
TRBD1,TRBJ2-7,TRBV28,.,CASSPTGREQYF,TGTGCCAGCAGCCCGACAGGGCGAGAGCAGTACTTC
TRBD2,TRBJ2-4,TRBV7-2,few,CASSKMILAGDLNIQYF,TGTGCCAGCAGCAAGATGATTCTAGCGGGAGATCTGAACATTCAGTACTTC
.,TRBJ1-2,TRBV29-1,many,CSATDYGYTF,TGCAGCGCTACGGACTATGGCTACACCTTC
TRBD2,TRBJ2-1,TRBV7-3,.,CASGRTSGSNEQFF,TGTGCCAGCGGTAGGACTAGCGGGAGCAATGAGCAGTTCTTC
.,TRBJ2-7,TRBV5-1,few,CASSLGVSYEQYF,TGCGCCAGCAGCTTGGGCGTCTCCTACGAGCAGTACTTC
.,TRBJ1-1,TRBV4-1,.,CASSQGTYNTEAFF,TGCGCCAGCAGCCAAGGGACATATAACACTGAAGCTTTCTTT
.,TRBJ1-1,TRBV18,.,CASSPRELNTEAFF,TGTGCCAGCTCACCACGCGAACTGAACACTGAAGCTTTCTTT
TRBD1,TRBJ1-2,TRBV30,.,CAWSMWDSFPSANGYTF,TGTGCCTGGAGTATGTGGGACAGTTTCCCCTCCGCGAATGGCTACACCTTC
.,TRBJ2-1,TRBV19,few,CASSIGNRHNEQFF,TGTGCCAGTAGTATCGGGAACAGACACAATGAGCAGTTCTTC
.,TRBJ2-2,TRBV29-1,.,CSGSGSGGVGGELFF,TGCAGCGGGTCAGGGTCTGGGGGCGTTGGCGGGGAGCTGTTTTTT
TRBD1,TRBJ1-5,TRBV6-1,few,CASSSDRDQPQHF,TGTGCCAGCAGTTCGGACAGGGATCAGCCCCAGCATTTT
TRBD1,TRBJ1-1,TRBV19,.,CASKSTGHTEAFF,TGTGCCAGTAAGTCGACAGGGCACACTGAAGCTTTCTTT
TRBD2,TRBJ2-3,TRBV29-1,few,CSVALAGVLDTQYF,TGCAGCGTCGCCCTAGCGGGAGTTTTGGATACGCAGTATTTT
.,TRBJ2-3,TRBV2,.,CASSDRTGVTDTQYF,TGTGCCAGCAGCGACCGGACTGGAGTCACAGATACGCAGTATTTT
TRBD2,TRBJ2-1,TRBV9,.,CASSVDGTIYNEQFF,TGTGCCAGCAGCGTAGATGGGACTATCTACAATGAGCAGTTCTTC
.,TRBJ2-7,TRBV25-1,many,CASSGLGGSYEQYF,TGTGCCAGCAGTGGCCTGGGGGGATCCTACGAGCAGTACTTC
.,TRBJ2-7,TRBV13,.,CASSLPPGEQYF,TGTGCCAGCAGCTTACCCCCGGGCGAGCAGTACTTC
TRBD2,TRBJ2-1,TRBV5-4,.,CASSLIQRGYNEQFF,TGTGCCAGCAGCTTGATCCAGCGGGGCTACAATGAGCAGTTCTTC
TRBD1,TRBJ2-5,TRBV7-3,.,CASSLIPTGDGETQYF,TGTGCCAGCAGCTTAATCCCGACAGGGGATGGAGAGACCCAGTACTTC
.,TRBJ2-3,TRBV6-1,.,CASTPWQGSSDTQYF,TGTGCCAGCACCCCGTGGCAGGGGAGTTCAGATACGCAGTATTTT
TRBD2,TRBJ2-1,TRBV9,many,CASSVGERDPYNEQFF,TGTGCCAGCAGCGTAGGGGAGCGGGACCCCTACAATGAGCAGTTCTTC
TRBD1,TRBJ1-1,TRBV6-6,few,CASRTRQGTTEAFF,TGTGCCAGCAGGACCCGACAGGGGACCACTGAAGCTTTCTTT
.,TRBJ2-5,TRBV29-1,many,CSVGELRTRETQYF,TGCAGCGTTGGGGAATTAAGGACTCGGGAGACCCAGTACTTC
TRBD1,TRBJ2-5,TRBV5-6,.,CASSADRAETQYF,TGTGCCAGCAGCGCAGACAGGGCAGAGACCCAGTACTTC
TRBD2,TRBJ2-3,TRBV9,.,CASSVGWGSGVGTDTQYF,TGTGCCAGCAGCGTAGGTTGGGGGAGCGGGGTAGGCACAGATACGCAGTATTTT
TRBD1,TRBJ1-2,TRBV28,few,CASRTLDRGYGYTF,TGTGCCAGCAGAACCCTGGACAGGGGGTATGGCTACACCTTC
.,TRBJ2-3,TRBV30,.,CAWSMETDTQYF,TGTGCCTGGAGTATGGAGACAGATACGCAGTATTTT
.,TRBJ1-2,TRBV27,once,CASRRTGSWSGYTF,TGTGCCAGCAGGCGTACAGGGTCCTGGAGCGGCTACACCTTC
.,TRBJ2-7,TRBV5-1,.,CASSLRVPNEQYF,TGCGCCAGCAGCTTGCGGGTCCCCAACGAGCAGTACTTC
TRBD1,TRBJ2-1,TRBV2,.,CASNQDRGRNEQFF,TGTGCCAGCAACCAGGACAGGGGAAGAAATGAGCAGTTCTTC
.,TRBJ1-1,TRBV2,.,CASRQGLTEAFF,TGTGCCAGCAGACAGGGTCTGACTGAAGCTTTCTTT
.,TRBJ2-3,TRBV28,.,CASSRSGSTDTQYF,TGTGCCAGCAGTCGTAGCGGTTCGACAGATACGCAGTATTTT
TRBD2,TRBJ2-5,TRBV9,.,CASSVASGTQETQYF,TGTGCCAGCAGCGTAGCTAGCGGAACCCAAGAGACCCAGTACTTC
.,TRBJ2-7,TRBV6-5,few,CASSETENEQYF,TGTGCCAGCAGTGAAACGGAGAACGAGCAGTACTTC
.,TRBJ2-3,TRBV28,many,CASSALGSGSDTQYF,TGTGCCAGCTCCGCCCTAGGGAGTGGCTCAGATACGCAGTATTTT
.,TRBJ1-1,TRBV28,many,CASSLVDSHNTEAFF,TGTGCCAGCAGTTTAGTTGACAGTCATAACACTGAAGCTTTCTTT
.,TRBJ1-1,TRBV18,once,CASSPGGNRAFF,TGTGCCAGCTCCCCGGGGGGCAATAGAGCTTTCTTT
.,TRBJ2-1,TRBV4-2,.,CASSQEYPSYNEQFF,TGTGCCAGCAGCCAAGAATATCCTTCCTACAATGAGCAGTTCTTC
.,TRBJ2-7,TRBV29-1,many,CSVVLSYEQYF,TGCAGCGTTGTACTGTCCTACGAGCAGTACTTC
.,TRBJ2-4,TRBV5-1,few,CASSVQTGGIKNIQYF,TGCGCCAGCAGCGTCCAGACAGGTGGGATCAAAAACATTCAGTACTTC
TRBD1,TRBJ1-1,TRBV7-8,.,CASSPGQGAAFF,TGTGCCAGCAGCCCCGGACAGGGAGCAGCTTTCTTT